Shown below are 27 T cell receptor beta chains from a single sample sequenced in a study of PD-1 blockade in mismatch repair-deficient tumors (dated by TCRdb to about 2017). Library preparation was by the immunoSEQ multiplex PCR assay. The table was pulled from immuneACCESS by TCRdb, which kept in-frame rearrangements only. Such tables lose some clones; where checked, under half of the loss comes from unresolved V genes, and the rest has no known cause. For this sample there are 120,000 or so clones; approximately 86% appear just once. The top ten clonotypes cover approximately 12% of the sample. The specimen comprised peripheral blood, sampled 44 weeks after starting pembrolizumab. Receptors originate from an adult with mismatch repair-deficient cancer.

V usage is TRBV21-1 and J usage is TRBJ1-5; TRBD1, the D gene given by the table, was not confirmed from the DNA. TRBV21-1 is annotated as a pseudogene. CDR3 length: 16 amino acids. The CDR3 protein is CASSKANGTGIQPQHF. CDR3 DNA sequence: TGTGCCAGCAGCAAAGCCAATGGGACAGGGATTCAGCCCCAGCATTTT.

J is TRBJ1-3 and V is TRBV7-9; D uncertain. Per the germline V gene, CDR1 is SEHNR and CDR2 is FQNEAQ (reference sequence). The CDR3 totals 16 residues. Trimming took off 0 bases at V and 0 bases at J, with 9 bases between the two ends. The CDR3 sequence is CASSLAEVTSGNTIYF. CDR3 coding DNA: TGTGCCAGCAGCTTAGCGGAGGTTACCTCTGGAAACACCATATATTTT. Full variable domain (outside the CDR3, taken from reference TRBV7-9 and TRBJ1-3): DTGVSQNPRHKITKRGQNVTFRCDPISEHNRLYWYRQTLGQGPEFLTYFQNEAQLEKSRLLSDRFSAERPKGSFSTLEIQRTEQGDSAMYLCASSLAEVTSGNTIYFGEGSWLTVV.

About this clone: Different DNA sequences within this sample yield the same CDR3. V is TRBV18 and J is TRBJ1-4; 7 nucleotides match TRBD1. The CDR3 is 14 residues long. Germline V gene data show CDR1 as KGHSH and CDR2 as LQKENI. Trimming removed 3 bases from V and 3 bases from J; junction bases left unmatched: 1. The CDR3 bases are TGTGCCAGCTCACCCGGGACAGCTAATGAAAAACTGTTTTTT. This encodes CASSPGTANEKLFF.

J is TRBJ2-5 and V is TRBV5-8; 8 nucleotides agree with TRBD2. The trim removed 0 bases at V and 1 base at J, leaving 5 bases unmatched. Germline CDR1 SGHTS, CDR2 YDEGEE. CDR3 length: 16 amino acids. The CDR3 reads CASSLGSGSGQETQYF. The CDR3 DNA reads as TGTGCCAGCAGCTTGGGGAGCGGGAGTGGCCAAGAGACCCAGTACTTC. The full variable domain, with the rest looked up from reference TRBV5-8 and TRBJ2-5, is EAGVTQSPTHLIKTRGQQATLRCSPISGHTSVYWYQQALGLGLQFLLWYDEGEERNRGNFPPRFSGRQFPNYSSELNVNALELEDSALYLCASSLGSGSGQETQYFGPGTRLLVL.

The chain employs TRBV4-1 and TRBJ1-1; D possibly corresponds to TRBD1 (6 bases). Trimming stripped 2 bases from V and 1 base from J, with 11 bases between. CDR1 and CDR2 (germline): MGHRA, YSYEKL. The CDR3 is 15 amino acids. DNA of the CDR3: TGCGCCAGCAGCCAATTTGGGACAACGAACACTGAAGCTTTCTTT. Translated: CASSQFGTTNTEAFF.

This sequence joins TRBV4-1 and TRBJ2-7; 9 bases match TRBD1. From germline, CDR1 is MGHRA and CDR2 YSYEKL. The J segment lost 1 base and the V segment lost 5 bases, leaving 6 bases of the junction unmatched. There are 15 residues in the CDR3. The CDR3 protein is CASSFNRGPSYEQYF. The CDR3 region has the DNA TGCGCCAGCAGCTTTAACAGGGGGCCATCCTACGAGCAGTACTTC.

The chain joins TRBV9 to TRBJ2-1; the match to TRBD2 covers 15 bases. J was trimmed by 9 bases and V by 5 bases; bases with no gene match: 6. Germline V CDR1 and CDR2: SGDLS, YYNGEE. This CDR3 comprises 15 residues. CDR3 DNA sequence: TGTGCCAGCAGTGTAAAGGGACTAGCGGGAGGTGAGCAGTTCTTC. Translating it yields CASSVKGLAGGEQFF.

The chain's CDR3 is CASRRLQENSNQPQHF. CDR3 in DNA: TGTGCCAGCAGACGTTTACAGGAGAATAGCAATCAGCCCCAGCATTTT. The chain links TRBV7-9 to TRBJ1-5, with a possible D match to TRBD1 (5 bases). V dropped 6 bases and J dropped 0 bases, with 15 bases sitting between them. Per the germline V gene, CDR1 is SEHNR and CDR2 is FQNEAQ (reference sequence). The CDR3 consists of 16 residues. The whole variable domain, filled in from reference TRBV7-9 and TRBJ1-5, reads DTGVSQNPRHKITKRGQNVTFRCDPISEHNRLYWYRQTLGQGPEFLTYFQNEAQLEKSRLLSDRFSAERPKGSFSTLEIQRTEQGDSAMYLCASRRLQENSNQPQHFGDGTRLSIL.

V is TRBV6-5 and J is TRBJ2-7, with 12 bases identical to TRBD2. The CDR3 sequence is 14 residues long. The germline V gene encodes CDR1 MNHEY and CDR2 SVGAGI. V gave up 5 bases and J gave up 3 bases; unmatched junction bases: 2. In DNA, the CDR3 is TGTGCCAGCAGTCTAGCGGGAGGGCGCTACGAGCAGTACTTC. It is translated as CASSLAGGRYEQYF.

This chain connects TRBV2 to TRBJ1-5; D unresolved. The CDR3 is made up of 13 amino acids. V lost 4 bases to trimming and J lost 5 bases, with 9 bases between them. The V gene's germline CDR1 is SNHLY and CDR2 FYNNEI. The DNA for the CDR3 is TGTGCCAGCAGTGCCGGGGTCTATCAGCCCCAGCATTTT. It encodes CASSAGVYQPQHF.

The chain joins TRBV30 to TRBJ2-2; a weak D match, TRBD1 (6 bases). The CDR3 runs 17 residues. Trimming stripped 4 bases from V and 1 base from J, with 19 bases between. Looked up from germline, CDR1 is GTSNPN and CDR2 is SVGIG (reference sequence). The CDR3 region has the DNA TGTGCCTGGAAGAACCGTCGGGACACTTGGAACACCGGGGAGCTGTTTTTT. Protein sequence: CAWKNRRDTWNTGELFF.

For the CDR3, the DNA is TGTGCCTGGAGGGGGACTGGCACAGATACGCAGTATTTT. Protein sequence: CAWRGTGTDTQYF. This chain joins TRBV30 and TRBJ2-3; D is perhaps TRBD2 (6 bases). This CDR3 spans 13 amino acids. V gave up 3 bases and J gave up 1 base, with 8 bases separating them. Per the germline V gene, CDR1 is GTSNPN and CDR2 is SVGIG (reference sequence).

This rearrangement joins TRBV2 to TRBJ1-5, with 7 bases fitting TRBD1. The junction had 8 bases not matched to a gene; V was cut back by 6 bases and J by 6 bases. This CDR3 is 14 amino acids long. The V gene's germline CDR1 is SNHLY and CDR2 FYNNEI. The CDR3 region is CASRDRVSGQPQHF. The CDR3 nucleotides read TGTGCCAGCAGAGACAGGGTATCCGGTCAGCCCCAGCATTTT.

V and J are TRBV6-5 and TRBJ2-1, with D perhaps being TRBD1 or TRBD2 (5 bases each). The CDR3 length is 13 residues. The germline V and J ends were trimmed by 8 bases and 9 bases, with 17 bases remaining between them. CDR1 and CDR2 from the germline V gene are MNHEY and SVGAGI. The CDR3 loop reads CASSPDPGREQFF. As DNA, the CDR3 is TGTGCCAGCTCCCCCGACCCGGGGCGTGAGCAGTTCTTC.

The CDR3 DNA sequence: TGTGCCACCTCGGTCGGGTTTACCTACGAGCAGTACTTC. Residues: CATSVGFTYEQYF. The chain couples TRBV6-7 to TRBJ2-7; D call uncertain. TRBV6-7 is an ORF, and what it does is uncertain. Trimming took 10 bases from V and 2 from J, leaving 15 bases between them. The CDR3 is made up of 13 amino acids.

J is TRBJ2-3 and V is TRBV27; 7 bases are a match to TRBD1. Germline-derived CDR1 and CDR2 are MNHEY and SMNVEV (reference sequence). The trim removed 7 bases at V and 6 bases at J, leaving 10 bases unmatched. The CDR3 loop spans 14 amino acids. The CDR3 DNA sequence: TGTGCCAGCAACGAAGGGGGCATAGCGGATACGCAGTATTTT. Translated: CASNEGGIADTQYF.

The chain recombines TRBV5-8 with TRBJ2-7; tentative D call: TRBD2 (8 bases). CDR1 is SGHTS and CDR2 is YDEGEE in the germline V gene. The CDR3 is 18 residues long. The ends were cut back, 4 bases at V and 0 bases at J, with 23 bases in the middle. The CDR3 bases are TGTGCCAGCAGCAACCGACAGGGCCGCGGGAGGAGCTCCTACGAGCAGTACTTC. Its translation is CASSNRQGRGRSSYEQYF.

V gene TRBV25-1 combines with J gene TRBJ2-7; TRBD1 matches at 8 bases. Germline CDR1 is MGHDK and CDR2 is SYGVNS. With 2 bases clipped from V and 4 bases from J, the junction kept 4 bases outside the gene matches. This CDR3 comprises 14 residues. CDR3 nucleotides: TGTGCCAGCAGTGAACGCAGGGGGCAATACGAGCAGTACTTC. It specifies CASSERRGQYEQYF.

This chain joins TRBV6-5 and TRBJ2-7, with 7 bases matching TRBD1. Per the germline V gene, CDR1 is MNHEY and CDR2 is SVGAGI. The CDR3 runs to 11 residues. V gave up 7 bases and J gave up 11 bases; unmatched junction bases: 8. The CDR3 coding sequence is TGTGCCAGCACTAAAGGGACAGAAGAGTACTTC. Its translation: CASTKGTEEYF.

The chain employs TRBV11-2 and TRBJ2-3; TRBD1 matches at 8 bases. In germline, CDR1 is SGHAT, CDR2 FQNNGV. V was clipped by 2 bases and J by 5 bases; unmatched bases: 12. The CDR3 sequence is 17 residues long. As DNA, the CDR3 is TGTGCCAGCAGCTTAAACAGGGGGTATGGTCGGAGAGATACGCAGTATTTT. Amino acids: CASSLNRGYGRRDTQYF.

A single count supports this clone. The chain couples TRBV18 to TRBJ2-3; 8 nucleotides align to TRBD2. CDR3 size: 12 residues. The J segment lost 6 bases and the V segment lost 4 bases, leaving 0 bases of the junction unmatched. Germline lookup yields CDR1 KGHSH and CDR2 LQKENI. CDR3 DNA sequence: TGTGCCAGCTCACGCGGGAGGGATACGCAGTATTTT. Its protein product is CASSRGRDTQYF. Full variable domain (rest looked up from reference TRBV18 and TRBJ2-3): NAGVMQNPRHLVRRRGQEARLRCSPMKGHSHVYWYRQLPEEGLKFMVYLQKENIIDESGMPKERFSAEFPKEGPSILRIQQVVRGDSAAYFCASSRGRDTQYFGPGTRLTVL.

This clone was detected once. This rearrangement joins TRBV11-3 to TRBJ2-7; TRBD2 might be the D (6 bases). The CDR3 is made up of 15 amino acids. The ends were cut back, 5 bases at V and 4 bases at J, with 18 bases in the middle. The germline V gene has CDR1 SGHNT and CDR2 YENEEA. The CDR3 spells CASSPFWTRGYEQYF. In nucleotides, the CDR3 is TGTGCCAGCAGCCCCTTTTGGACTCGGGGGTACGAGCAGTACTTC.

The chain combines TRBV28 with TRBJ2-1, with D possibly TRBD2 on 5 matching bases. Trimming left V 4 bases short and J 5 bases short, with 12 bases between. Germline-derived CDR1 and CDR2 are MDHEN and SYDVKM. This CDR3 has 14 residues. CDR3 in amino acids: CASSYPSFHNEQFF. In nucleotides, the CDR3 is TGTGCCAGCAGTTATCCTAGCTTTCACAATGAGCAGTTCTTC.

CDR3 amino acids: CASSGGLAGGNEQFF. The CDR3 nucleotides read TGTGCCAGCAGTGGCGGACTAGCGGGGGGCAATGAGCAGTTCTTC. V and J are TRBV6-4 and TRBJ2-1, with 14 bases fitting TRBD2. Trimming at V came to 4 bases and at J to 6 bases, leaving 2 bases not matched to a gene. Germline CDR1 is MRHNA and CDR2 is SNTAGT. The CDR3 contains 15 residues.

The rearrangement joins TRBV5-5 to TRBJ1-1, with 8 bases aligning to TRBD1. V lost 4 bases to trimming and J lost 5 bases; unmatched junction nucleotides: 16. In germline, CDR1 is SGHKS, CDR2 YYEKEE (reference sequence). There are 17 residues in the CDR3. The DNA of the CDR3 is TGTGCCAGCAGCCAAGATTCTGCAGGACAGGGTCGGACTGAAGCTTTCTTT. It yields the protein CASSQDSAGQGRTEAFF.

This clone was seen just once. V is TRBV28 and J is TRBJ2-4, with 13 bases identical to TRBD2. With 6 bases clipped from V and 3 bases from J, the junction kept 11 bases outside the gene matches. The CDR3 spans 18 residues. Germline CDR1 reads MDHEN; CDR2 reads SYDVKM. CDR3 nucleotides: TGTGCCAGCAGCGTAGGACTAGCGGGAGATCGGAACAAAAACATTCAGTACTTC. This codes for CASSVGLAGDRNKNIQYF.

The chain links TRBV5-6 to TRBJ2-5; weak D call: TRBD1 (6 bases). Germline CDR1 and CDR2: SGHDT and YYEEEE. The CDR3 consists of 13 residues. Trimming shortened V by 3 bases and J by 3 bases, and 9 bases separated the two germline ends. This chain's CDR3 is CASSWDTEETQYF. The CDR3 nucleotides are TGTGCCAGCAGCTGGGACACGGAAGAGACCCAGTACTTC.